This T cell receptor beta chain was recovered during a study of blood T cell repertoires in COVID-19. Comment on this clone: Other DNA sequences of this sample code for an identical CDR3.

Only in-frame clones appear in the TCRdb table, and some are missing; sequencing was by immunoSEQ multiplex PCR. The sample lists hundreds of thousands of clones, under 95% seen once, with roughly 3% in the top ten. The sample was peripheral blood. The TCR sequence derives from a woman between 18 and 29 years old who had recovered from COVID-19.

The CDR3 nucleotides are TGTGCCAGCAGCTTAGTGGGCTCCGCCCAAGAGACCCAGTACTTC. This gives the protein CASSLVGSAQETQYF. The chain uses TRBV11-2 and TRBJ2-5; D is undetermined. The V end lost 1 base, the J end lost 1 base, and 10 bases lay between the germline ends. The CDR3 is made up of 15 amino acids. Germline-derived CDR1 and CDR2 are SGHAT and FQNNGV.